This TCR beta chain was sequenced in a study of blood T cell repertoires in COVID-19 (dated by TCRdb to 2020 to 2021). Background on the whole study: Samples covering the acute and convalescent phases of COVID-19 were provided by collaborators in the United States, Italy and Spain. Samples were obtained from the ongoing ImmuneRACE study (first 160 participants) and from over a thousand subjects provided by 6 global collaborators. Where available, HLA class I and class II types were obtained from metadata supplied by the sample provider rather than from assay-based typing. A freely available public database, intended as a resource for researchers studying the immune response to SARS-CoV-2, is where the repertoires were released. The material from the prospective study consisted of cDNA or gDNA derived from T cells, B-cell-depleted T cells, or PBMCs. Sample metadata almost always included a de-identified subject ID, COVID-19 status, age in years and sex. Subjects who had been exposed to COVID-19, were actively infected with it, or had recovered from it provided the deeply sampled blood TCRbeta repertoires that made up the dataset. The full study reports these points: Clinical and demographic metadata were provided uncurated, with the amount varying by source and participant.

Sequences SGDLS (CDR1) and YYNGEE (CDR2) are obtained from the germline V gene. From the cysteine through the phenylalanine, the CDR3 covers 18 amino acids. The sequence is cut down to CDR3 DNA, 54 bases in frame from base 1. Trimmed from V: 1 base; trimmed from J: 0 bases; junction bases lacking a gene match: 10. Collaborating institutions collected whole blood in K2EDTA tubes following their own protocols. For TCRbeta analysis, collaborators shipped samples as frozen whole blood, isolated PBMCs, or DNA extracted from either of those sample types. TCRbeta CDR3 regions were amplified from genomic DNA by means of the immunoSEQ Assay, a bias-controlled multiplex PCR. As for the original processing: Nucleated cell counts per sample were estimated from amplification of reference gene primers within the assay. Sequence reads were collapsed and filtered to measure the absolute abundance of every unique TCRbeta CDR3 rearrangement. For each sample, productive Simpson clonality was calculated as the square root of Simpson's diversity index across productive rearrangements. TCRdb holds this immuneACCESS table with in-frame rearrangements only. Some clones are missing; in checked studies, unresolved V genes explain under half, and the rest has no known cause. V, J and clone size reflect that table, while D and trimming were determined from the DNA. The table for this sample lists roughly 120,000 clones; over 80% of them were counted only once. The ten biggest clones cover around 1.2% of the sample.

As to this clone: Its antigen target is currently unknown. No base qualities exist here, and no much larger clone lies one base off it.

This chain is built from TRBV9 and TRBJ1-1; TRBD1 matches 9 bases in the middle. Material: peripheral blood. The clonotype originates from a human donor in a cohort sampled during active COVID-19. CDR3 reads: CASSVSLTGGGLNTEAFF. The sequenced DNA is TGTGCCAGCAGCGTAAGCCTTACAGGGGGCGGACTGAACACTGAAGCTTTCTTT.